One sample yielded the 25 T cell receptor beta chains listed below, sequenced in a study of blood T cells in healthy people across ages. Then a second PCR, running roughly 7 to 11 cycles, was carried out with a sample-barcoded 5' primer and a J-beta primer mix. TCRdb recomputed calls from the 5' RACE reads with MiXCR, one row per CDR3 protein. The table shows roughly 730,000 distinct CDR3 sequences, with around three fifths occurring only once. Sequencing was carried out using blood. These receptor sequences come from a man aged 35-49 years in good health.

In regard to this clonotype: One end of the junction varies from germline; a read error may be responsible. This rearrangement joins TRBV10-3 to TRBJ1-1, with 9 bases lining up with TRBD1. The CDR3 is 16 amino acids. In germline, CDR1 is ENHRY, CDR2 SYGVKD. The DNA of the CDR3 is TGTGCCATCAGCCCGGGAGGGACAGGGAGGAACATTGAAGCTTTCTTT. It is translated as CAISPGGTGRNIEAFF.

This clonotype has just a few counts. The chain is built from TRBV20-1 and TRBJ1-2, with a tentative D call TRBD1 (5 bases). Germline V gene lookup returns CDR1 DFQATT and CDR2 SNEGSKA (reference sequence). The CDR3 is 16 residues long. Trimming removed 1 base from V and 4 bases from J, with 19 bases in between. CDR3 amino acids: CSARAMTVAFPYGYTF. In DNA form, the CDR3 reads TGCAGTGCTAGAGCTATGACAGTCGCTTTCCCCTATGGCTACACCTTC.

V and J are TRBV20-1 and TRBJ1-1; D is unclear. CDR1 is DFQATT and CDR2 is SNEGSKA in the germline V gene (reference sequence). Deletions cut 1 base from V and 4 bases from J, with 16 bases between. The CDR3 covers 15 residues. This CDR3 is CSARADPGDGTEAFF. The CDR3 DNA sequence: TGCAGTGCTAGAGCGGACCCCGGGGATGGCACTGAAGCTTTCTTT.

This clonotype was seen more than once but under ten times. The chain carries TRBV9 and TRBJ2-3; 9 nucleotides line up with TRBD2. This CDR3 has 14 amino acids. The trim removed 4 bases at V and 4 bases at J, leaving 4 bases unmatched. Germline assignment: CDR1 SGDLS and CDR2 YYNGEE. CDR3: CASSSGGYPDTQYF. The CDR3 DNA reads TGTGCCAGCAGCAGCGGGGGGTACCCAGATACGCAGTATTTT.

With regard to this clonotype: One junction end disagrees with the germline gene, perhaps due to a read error. The chain is built from TRBV27 and TRBJ2-7, with D uncertain. Per germline, CDR1 MNHEY and CDR2 SMNVEV (reference sequence). The CDR3 runs to 12 residues. CDR3 coding DNA: TGTACCAGCAGTCCCCTCTCCTACGAGCAGTACTTC. Translated: CTSSPLSYEQYF.

This rearrangement joins TRBV4-2 to TRBJ2-3; the D gene is possibly TRBD2 (6 bases). This CDR3 has 18 amino acids. Germline V gene lookup returns CDR1 LGHNA and CDR2 YNFKEQ. Trimming took 3 bases from V and 2 from J, leaving 21 bases between them. Here the CDR3 DNA reads TGTGCCAGCAGCCATGATCCGTCGGGAACGGGAGCCACAGATACGCAGTATTTT. Protein product: CASSHDPSGTGATDTQYF.

The chain combines TRBV7-2 with TRBJ2-1; 8 bases fit TRBD2. CDR3 length: 14 amino acids. Germline CDR1 is SGHTA and CDR2 is FQGNSA. J lost 4 bases, V lost 5 bases, and 4 bases had no gene match. The CDR3 region has the DNA TGTGCCAGCAGCAGTGTAGCGGGGTACAATGAGCAGTTCTTC. This codes for CASSSVAGYNEQFF. Full variable domain (remainder filled in from reference TRBV7-2 and TRBJ2-1): GAGVSQSPSNKVTEKGKDVELRCDPISGHTALYWYRQSLGQGLEFLIYFQGNSAPDKSGLPSDRFSAERTGGSVSTLTIQRTQQEDSAVYLCASSSVAGYNEQFFGPGTRLTVL.

Relative to its sample, this clonotype is medium-sized. The chain has TRBV27 and TRBJ1-2; D remains unclear. Per germline, CDR1 MNHEY and CDR2 SMNVEV (reference sequence). The V end was cut by 5 bases, the J end by 1 base, with 8 bases between. The CDR3 contains 13 residues. The CDR3 coding sequence is TGTGCCAGCAGTCCCGACGGTAACTATGGCTACACCTTC. Protein sequence: CASSPDGNYGYTF.

In DNA, the CDR3 is TGCAGTGCTCAGGGGACTAGCGGGGGGGTTGGCACAGATACGCAGTATTTT. Protein product: CSAQGTSGGVGTDTQYF. The chain couples TRBV20-1 to TRBJ2-3; 16 bases are shared with TRBD2. This CDR3 has 17 amino acids. The germline V gene encodes CDR1 DFQATT and CDR2 SNEGSKA (reference sequence). V shed 5 bases, J shed 1 base, and the junction held 6 bases outside the gene matches.

The chain combines TRBV28 with TRBJ2-1; D remains unclear. Trimming removed 2 bases at V and 2 bases at J, with 7 bases between. The CDR3 totals 14 residues. Germline V gives CDR1 MDHEN, CDR2 SYDVKM. CDR3 DNA sequence: TGTGCCAGCAGTTTAAACGGTCCCTACAATGAGCAGTTCTTC. The encoded protein is CASSLNGPYNEQFF.

This clonotype was found many times. The J gene is TRBJ2-3, the V gene TRBV9; either TRBD1 or TRBD2 may fit D (5 bases each). Trimming removed 10 bases from V and 0 bases from J, with 15 bases in between. The CDR3 has 14 amino acids. Germline V gives CDR1 SGDLS, CDR2 YYNGEE. This CDR3 is CASNEGYSTDTQYF. DNA of the CDR3: TGTGCCTCCAATGAGGGGTATAGCACAGATACGCAGTATTTT.

This clonotype was counted many times. The V and J genes are TRBV28 and TRBJ2-5, with TRBD2 matching over 13 bases. The CDR3 length is 22 residues. Germline CDR1 reads MDHEN; CDR2 reads SYDVKM. Unmatched junction bases numbered 20, after V lost 3 bases and J lost 1 base. As DNA, the CDR3 is TGTGCCAGCAGTTTTGCCGTGACGTGGACTAGCGGGGGCCTAAACCGCCAAGAGACCCAGTACTTC. Translation: CASSFAVTWTSGGLNRQETQYF. The full variable domain, with the rest looked up from reference TRBV28 and TRBJ2-5, is DVKVTQSSRYLVKRTGEKVFLECVQDMDHENMFWYRQDPGLGLRLIYFSYDVKMKEKGDIPEGYSVSREKKERFSLILESASTNQTSMYLCASSFAVTWTSGGLNRQETQYFGPGTRLLVL.

In its sample, this clonotype was seen a few times. The genes are TRBV7-2 and TRBJ2-1; 11 positions match TRBD2. This CDR3 is 17 amino acids long. The V gene's germline CDR1 is SGHTA and CDR2 FQGNSA. V was pared by 2 bases and J by 2 bases, with 5 bases of the junction left unmatched. The CDR3 spells CASSLWGSGRAYNEQFF. The CDR3 bases are TGTGCCAGCAGCTTATGGGGTAGCGGGAGGGCCTACAATGAGCAGTTCTTC.

There are a few counts of this clonotype. The chain joins TRBV9 to TRBJ1-2; D is possibly TRBD1 (5 bases). The ends were cut back, 0 bases at V and 8 bases at J, with 11 bases in the middle. The CDR3 covers 13 residues. Germline lookup yields CDR1 SGDLS and CDR2 YYNGEE. The CDR3 nucleotides read TGTGCCAGCAGCGTAGGGTCAGGGCCCGGCTACACCTTC. Translating it yields CASSVGSGPGYTF. Using reference TRBV9 and TRBJ1-2 for the parts outside the CDR3, the full variable domain is DSGVTQTPKHLITATGQRVTLRCSPRSGDLSVYWYQQSLDQGLQFLIQYYNGEERAKGNILERFSAQQFPDLHSELNLSSLELGDSALYFCASSVGSGPGYTFGSGTRLTVV.

CDR3 loop: CASSYTGAKGGYTF. CDR3 coding DNA: TGTGCCAGCAGTTACACAGGGGCTAAGGGGGGCTACACCTTC. This chain links TRBV27 with TRBJ1-2; 7 bases are a match to TRBD1. Germline values: CDR1 MNHEY, CDR2 SMNVEV (reference sequence). The V gene end was trimmed by 4 bases and the J gene end by 8 bases; junction bases not matched to a gene: 10. CDR3 size: 14 residues.

The chain links TRBV3-1 to TRBJ1-5; no firm D call. CDR1 and CDR2 from the germline V gene are LGHDT and YNNKEL (reference sequence). The CDR3 has 16 residues. Deletions cut 0 bases from V and 2 bases from J, with 11 bases between. Here the CDR3 reads CASSQDQGGRNQPQHF. In DNA, the CDR3 is TGTGCCAGCAGCCAAGATCAAGGTGGACGCAATCAGCCCCAGCATTTT.

The J gene is TRBJ2-7, the V gene TRBV10-3; the D gene is possibly TRBD2 (6 bases). Looked up from germline, CDR1 is ENHRY and CDR2 is SYGVKD. The CDR3 consists of 11 residues. Trimming cost V 4 bases and J 7 bases, with 8 bases left between them. The CDR3 DNA sequence: TGTGCCATCAGTGGGGGGGAGGAGCAGTACTTC. Translating gives CAISGGEEQYF.

The chain carries TRBV7-2 and TRBJ1-1; D call uncertain. V lost 3 bases, J lost 6 bases, and 17 bases lay in between. The CDR3 loop spans 15 amino acids. Germline CDR1 and CDR2: SGHTA and FQGNSA. CDR3 loop: CASSFETGPWSEAFF. The CDR3 bases are TGTGCCAGCAGCTTCGAAACCGGACCCTGGTCTGAAGCTTTCTTT.

This clonotype was counted between two and nine times. The chain uses TRBV11-3 and TRBJ2-4; weak D call: TRBD1 (5 bases). Germline assignment: CDR1 SGHNT and CDR2 YENEEA. V dropped 5 bases and J dropped 2 bases, with 13 bases sitting between them. This CDR3 has 15 amino acids. CDR3: CASSVSRGSKNIQYF. In DNA, the CDR3 is TGTGCCAGCAGCGTTTCAAGGGGATCCAAAAACATTCAGTACTTC.

CDR3 sequence reads: CSVFGPLRNTEAFF. CDR3 nucleotides: TGCAGCGTTTTTGGTCCTCTGAGGAACACTGAAGCTTTCTTT. The V gene is TRBV29-1, the J gene TRBJ1-1; D uncertain. Germline loops: CDR1 SQVTM, CDR2 ANQGSEA. The CDR3 has 14 residues. The V end lost 5 bases, the J end lost 1 base, and 14 bases lay between the germline ends.

The V and J genes are TRBV7-9 and TRBJ2-7; 7 positions agree with TRBD2. Trimming cost V 3 bases and J 3 bases; bases outside gene matches: 8. CDR3 length: 15 residues. Germline values: CDR1 SEHNR, CDR2 FQNEAQ (reference sequence). For the CDR3, the DNA is TGTGCCAGCAGCTTTCCTAGCGGATCCAACTACGAGCAGTACTTC. As protein: CASSFPSGSNYEQYF.

The chain couples TRBV7-8 to TRBJ1-1, with D unclear. V was cut by 4 bases and J by 6 bases, with 18 bases left in between. This CDR3 has 15 amino acids. Germline loops: CDR1 SGHVS, CDR2 FQNEAQ. The CDR3 spells CASSSSTIIWAEAFF. In DNA form, the CDR3 reads TGTGCCAGCAGCTCTTCGACTATAATCTGGGCTGAAGCTTTCTTT.

This clonotype appeared once. The chain is built from TRBV2 and TRBJ1-1; the match to TRBD1 covers 8 bases. This CDR3 spans 15 amino acids. Per germline, CDR1 SNHLY and CDR2 FYNNEI. J lost 4 bases, V lost 7 bases, and 11 bases had no gene match. The CDR3 here is CASNNQGALSTEAFF. The CDR3 bases are TGTGCCAGCAACAACCAGGGGGCGTTGAGCACTGAAGCTTTCTTT. Looking up the rest from reference TRBV2 and TRBJ1-1 gives the full variable domain: EPEVTQTPSHQVTQMGQEVILRCVPISNHLYFYWYRQILGQKVEFLVSFYNNEISEKSEIFDDQFSVERPDGSNFTLKIRSTKLEDSAMYFCASNNQGALSTEAFFGQGTRLTVV.

This clonotype has just a few counts. The chain carries TRBV24-1 and TRBJ2-2; D gene uncertain. V was pared by 3 bases and J by 4 bases, with 11 bases between. Germline CDR1 and CDR2: KGHDR and SFDVKD. CDR3 length: 15 amino acids. As DNA, the CDR3 is TGTGCCACCAGTGATCATACCTTGAGCACCGGGGAGCTGTTTTTT. Translation: CATSDHTLSTGELFF.

This clonotype was counted only a few times. The V and J genes are TRBV6-5 and TRBJ1-2; 7 nucleotides line up with TRBD1. CDR1 is MNHEY, CDR2 SVGAGI, per germline. V lost 5 bases and J lost 0; bases outside the gene matches: 6. The CDR3 contains 15 residues. CDR3 sequence: CASSDTGAANYGYTF. CDR3 coding DNA: TGTGCCAGCAGTGATACAGGGGCGGCTAACTATGGCTACACCTTC.